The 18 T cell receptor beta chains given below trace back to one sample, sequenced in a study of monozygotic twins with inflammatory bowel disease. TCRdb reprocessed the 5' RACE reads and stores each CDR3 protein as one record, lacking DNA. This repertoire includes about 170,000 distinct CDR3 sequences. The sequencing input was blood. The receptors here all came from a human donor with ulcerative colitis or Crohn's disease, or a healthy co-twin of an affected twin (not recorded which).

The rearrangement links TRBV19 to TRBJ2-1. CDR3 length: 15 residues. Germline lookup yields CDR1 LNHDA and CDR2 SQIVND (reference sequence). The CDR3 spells CASSTKDRNFYEQFF.

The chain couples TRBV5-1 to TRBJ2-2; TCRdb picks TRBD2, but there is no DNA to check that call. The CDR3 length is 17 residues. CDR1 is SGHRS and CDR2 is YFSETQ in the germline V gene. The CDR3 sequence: CASSPLASGSNTGELFF.

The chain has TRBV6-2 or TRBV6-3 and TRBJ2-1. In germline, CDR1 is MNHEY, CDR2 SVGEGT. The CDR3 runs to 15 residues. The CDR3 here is CASSSSGSSYNEQFF.

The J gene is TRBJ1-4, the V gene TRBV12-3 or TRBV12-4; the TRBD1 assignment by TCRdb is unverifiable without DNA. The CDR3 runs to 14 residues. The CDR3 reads CASSWGQGKEKLFF.

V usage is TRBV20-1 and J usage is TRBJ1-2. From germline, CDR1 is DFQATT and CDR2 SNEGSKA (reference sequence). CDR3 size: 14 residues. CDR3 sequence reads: CSARELGLNYGYTF.

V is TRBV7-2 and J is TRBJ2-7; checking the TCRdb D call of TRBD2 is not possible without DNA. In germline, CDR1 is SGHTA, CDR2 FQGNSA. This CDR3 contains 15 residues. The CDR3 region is CASSPSGRVSYEQYF.

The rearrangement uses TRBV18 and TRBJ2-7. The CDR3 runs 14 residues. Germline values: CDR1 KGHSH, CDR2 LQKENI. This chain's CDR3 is CASSPPGSPYEQYF.

CDR3 region: CATSDWDLGELFF. The chain uses TRBV24-1 and TRBJ2-2. From germline, CDR1 is KGHDR and CDR2 SFDVKD. CDR3 size: 13 residues.

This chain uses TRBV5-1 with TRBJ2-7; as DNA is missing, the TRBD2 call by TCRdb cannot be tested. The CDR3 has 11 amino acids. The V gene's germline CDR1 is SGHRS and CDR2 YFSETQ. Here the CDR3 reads CASSGEHEQYF.

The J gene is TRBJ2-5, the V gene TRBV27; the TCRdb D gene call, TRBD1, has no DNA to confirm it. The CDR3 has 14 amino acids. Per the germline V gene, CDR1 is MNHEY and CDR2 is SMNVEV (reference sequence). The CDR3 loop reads CASSHRDGKETQYF.

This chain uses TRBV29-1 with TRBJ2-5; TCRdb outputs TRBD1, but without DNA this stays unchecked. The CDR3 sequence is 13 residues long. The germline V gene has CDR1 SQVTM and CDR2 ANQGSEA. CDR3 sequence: CSGTLQRRETQYF.

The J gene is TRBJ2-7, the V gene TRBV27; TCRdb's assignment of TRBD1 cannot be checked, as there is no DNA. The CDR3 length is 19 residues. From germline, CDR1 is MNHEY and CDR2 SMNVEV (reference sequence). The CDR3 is CASSRKLSSQGTKSYEQYF.

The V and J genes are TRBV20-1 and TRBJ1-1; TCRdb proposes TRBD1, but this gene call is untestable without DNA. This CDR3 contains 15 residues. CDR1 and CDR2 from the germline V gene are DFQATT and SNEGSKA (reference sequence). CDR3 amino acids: CSASVGGFRNTEAFF.

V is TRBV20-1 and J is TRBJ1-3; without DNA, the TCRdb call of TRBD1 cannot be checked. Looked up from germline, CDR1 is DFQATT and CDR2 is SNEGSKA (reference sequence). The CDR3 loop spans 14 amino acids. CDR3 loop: CSARDDRAGNTIYF.

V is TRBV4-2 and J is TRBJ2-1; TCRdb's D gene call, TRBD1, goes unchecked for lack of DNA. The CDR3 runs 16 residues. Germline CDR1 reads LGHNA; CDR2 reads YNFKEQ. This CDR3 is CASSRDRVAGPNEQFF.

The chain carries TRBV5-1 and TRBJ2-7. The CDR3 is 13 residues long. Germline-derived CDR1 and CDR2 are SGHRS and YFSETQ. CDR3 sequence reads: CASSLRDSYEQYF.

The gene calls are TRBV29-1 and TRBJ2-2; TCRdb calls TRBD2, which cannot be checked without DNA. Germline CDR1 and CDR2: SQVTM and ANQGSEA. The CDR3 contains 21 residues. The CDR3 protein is CSVASDRLRLAGEMNTGELFF.

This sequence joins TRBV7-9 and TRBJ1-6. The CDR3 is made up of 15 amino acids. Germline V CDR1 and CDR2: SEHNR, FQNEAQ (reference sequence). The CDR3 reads CASSLGPADNSPLHF. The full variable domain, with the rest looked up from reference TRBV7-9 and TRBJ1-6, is DTGVSQNPRHKITKRGQNVTFRCDPISEHNRLYWYRQTLGQGPEFLTYFQNEAQLEKSRLLSDRFSAERPKGSFSTLEIQRTEQGDSAMYLCASSLGPADNSPLHFGNGTRLTVT.